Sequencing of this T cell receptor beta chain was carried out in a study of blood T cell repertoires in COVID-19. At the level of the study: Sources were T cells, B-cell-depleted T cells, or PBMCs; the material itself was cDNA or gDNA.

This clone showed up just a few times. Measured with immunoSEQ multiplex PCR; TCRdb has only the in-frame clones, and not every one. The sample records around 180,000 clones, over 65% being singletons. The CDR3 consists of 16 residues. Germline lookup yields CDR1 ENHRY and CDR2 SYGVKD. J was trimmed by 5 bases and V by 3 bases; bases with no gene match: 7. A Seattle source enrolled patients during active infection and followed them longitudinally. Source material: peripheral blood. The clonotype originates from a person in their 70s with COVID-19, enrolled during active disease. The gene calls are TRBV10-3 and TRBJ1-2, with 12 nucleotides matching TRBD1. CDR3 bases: TGTGCCATCAGTGAACCGGGACAGGGGGCGGGGTATGGCTACACCTTC. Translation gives CAISEPGQGAGYGYTF.